What follows are 14 T cell receptor beta chains derived from one specimen sequenced in a study of blood T cell repertoires in COVID-19. Here immunoSEQ multiplex PCR was the method, and the copy in TCRdb shows in-frame clones only, minus some. The repertoire holds about 230,000 clones, with roughly 86% as singletons. The sample comprised PBMCs or T cells enriched from blood (not recorded which). The origin of the receptors is a woman in her twenties or thirties with acute COVID-19.

Note on this clone: Other DNA sequences within the sample encode an identical CDR3. V and J are TRBV7-9 and TRBJ2-5, with D maybe TRBD2 (6 bases). V lost 2 bases and J 3 bases, leaving 13 bases between the germline ends. The CDR3 spans 15 residues. In germline, CDR1 is SEHNR, CDR2 FQNEAQ (reference sequence). The CDR3 sequence is CASSLRRGTEETQYF. The CDR3 nucleotides read TGTGCCAGCAGCTTAAGACGGGGGACCGAAGAGACCCAGTACTTC.

The V call is TRBV29-1, the J call TRBJ2-1; 10 nucleotides match TRBD2. CDR3 length: 13 amino acids. CDR1 and CDR2 from the germline V gene are SQVTM and ANQGSEA. The V and J ends lost 5 bases and 7 bases, in that order; junction bases with no gene match: 5. The CDR3 DNA follows: TGCAGCGTTCTTAGCGGGGGGCAGAATGAGCAGTTCTTC. This sequence encodes CSVLSGGQNEQFF.

V usage is TRBV19 and J usage is TRBJ2-1; TRBD2 matches at 13 bases. This CDR3 contains 18 residues. Germline assignment: CDR1 LNHDA and CDR2 SQIVND (reference sequence). V trimming: 1 base; J trimming: 4 bases; junction bases outside the gene matches: 7. The CDR3 DNA follows: TGTGCCAGTAGTATAGCCCGTTGGACTAGCGGGAGTTACAATGAGCAGTTCTTC. Amino acid sequence: CASSIARWTSGSYNEQFF.

The chain recombines TRBV15 with TRBJ2-2, with D perhaps TRBD1 (5 bases). The CDR3 sequence is 15 residues long. Trimming took 1 base from V and 2 from J, leaving 8 bases between them. The germline V gene has CDR1 LNHNV and CDR2 YYDKDF (reference sequence). The CDR3 sequence: CATSRGQGNTGELFF. Here the CDR3 DNA reads TGTGCCACCAGCAGAGGTCAGGGTAACACCGGGGAGCTGTTTTTT. The full variable domain, its missing parts supplied by reference TRBV15 and TRBJ2-2, is DAMVIQNPRYQVTQFGKPVTLSCSQTLNHNVMYWYQQKSSQAPKLLFHYYDKDFNNEADTPDNFQSRRPNTSFCFLDIRSPGLGDTAMYLCATSRGQGNTGELFFGEGSRLTVL.

This rearrangement joins TRBV6-5 to TRBJ1-6; D call uncertain. Germline lookup yields CDR1 MNHEY and CDR2 SVGAGI. The CDR3 runs to 12 residues. V was clipped by 2 bases and J by 7 bases, with 3 bases between them. CDR3 sequence reads: CASSYPNSPLHF. The DNA of the CDR3 is TGTGCCAGCAGTTACCCAAATTCACCCCTCCACTTT.

V is TRBV2 and J is TRBJ1-1; 12 nucleotides line up with TRBD1. Trimming cost V 6 bases and J 7 bases; bases outside gene matches: 6. This CDR3 region has 14 residues. Germline assignment: CDR1 SNHLY and CDR2 FYNNEI. The CDR3 DNA reads as TGTGCCAGCAGCGCGGGACAGGGGGCAAGTGAAGCTTTCTTT. Encoded protein: CASSAGQGASEAFF.

This clone was seen only a few times. This sequence joins TRBV5-1 and TRBJ2-5, with 8 bases aligning to TRBD2. The CDR3 is 15 amino acids. Germline V gene sequence: CDR1 SGHRS, CDR2 YFSETQ. V trimming: 4 bases; J trimming: 3 bases; junction bases outside the gene matches: 8. The CDR3 loop is CASSQDGGVEETQYF. Written as DNA, the CDR3 is TGCGCCAGCAGCCAGGACGGGGGGGTGGAAGAGACCCAGTACTTC. Full variable domain (rest looked up from reference TRBV5-1 and TRBJ2-5): KAGVTQTPRYLIKTRGQQVTLSCSPISGHRSVSWYQQTPGQGLQFLFEYFSETQRNKGNFPGRFSGRQFSNSRSEMNVSTLELGDSALYLCASSQDGGVEETQYFGPGTRLLVL.

The rearrangement links TRBV19 to TRBJ2-5; D might be TRBD2 (5 bases). CDR3 length: 13 amino acids. V was trimmed by 3 bases and J by 1 base, leaving 6 bases between them. The germline V gene has CDR1 LNHDA and CDR2 SQIVND (reference sequence). CDR3 amino acids: CASSIRGQETQYF. DNA for the CDR3: TGTGCCAGTAGTATTCGGGGCCAAGAGACCCAGTACTTC.

The chain has TRBV6-5 and TRBJ2-7, with TRBD1 matching over 7 bases. The CDR3 spans 13 residues. J lost 1 base, V lost 6 bases, and 3 bases had no gene match. CDR1 and CDR2 from the germline V gene are MNHEY and SVGAGI. CDR3 bases: TGTGCCAGCAGGACAGGGACATCCTACGAGCAGTACTTC. Its protein product is CASRTGTSYEQYF.

The rearrangement uses TRBV18 and TRBJ1-1; no reliable D call. The germline V gene encodes CDR1 KGHSH and CDR2 LQKENI. The CDR3 totals 12 residues. Trimming pared 6 bases from V and 4 bases from J, leaving 9 bases between. The CDR3 region is CASSQASTEAFF. The CDR3 nucleotides read TGTGCCAGCTCTCAAGCAAGCACTGAAGCTTTCTTT.

The CDR3 region is CAIRSPGGSYEQYF. The CDR3, as DNA: TGTGCCATCAGGAGCCCGGGGGGATCCTACGAGCAGTACTTC. The V and J genes are TRBV10-3 and TRBJ2-7; 7 bases agree with TRBD2. This CDR3 spans 14 amino acids. Germline CDR1 is ENHRY and CDR2 is SYGVKD. V dropped 6 bases and J dropped 1; count of bases not matched to a gene: 6.

V usage is TRBV24-1 and J usage is TRBJ1-3, with a weak D call TRBD1 (5 bases). V lost 9 bases and J lost 0, with 17 bases in between. The CDR3 runs 16 residues. Germline assignment: CDR1 KGHDR and CDR2 SFDVKD. CDR3 loop: CATAGPTFNSGNTIYF. The CDR3 DNA reads TGTGCCACCGCGGGGCCGACATTCAACTCTGGAAACACCATATATTTT.

The J gene is TRBJ1-6, the V gene TRBV28; 8 bases are a match to TRBD1. CDR1 and CDR2 from the germline V gene are MDHEN and SYDVKM. This CDR3 is built from 15 residues. The V segment lost 5 bases and the J segment 6 bases; nucleotides outside the gene matches: 6. The CDR3: CASSQPGQVNSPLHF. CDR3 nucleotides: TGTGCCAGCAGTCAACCGGGACAGGTTAATTCACCCCTCCACTTT. Drawing the rest from reference TRBV28 and TRBJ1-6, the complete variable domain is DVKVTQSSRYLVKRTGEKVFLECVQDMDHENMFWYRQDPGLGLRLIYFSYDVKMKEKGDIPEGYSVSREKKERFSLILESASTNQTSMYLCASSQPGQVNSPLHFGNGTRLTVT.

The genes are TRBV12-3 or TRBV12-4 and TRBJ1-1, with D perhaps TRBD1 (5 bases). Trimming left V 3 bases short and J 6 bases short, with 8 bases between. The CDR3 loop spans 12 amino acids. The CDR3 DNA is TGTGCCAGCAGTTTCGGGGGTGCTGAAGCTTTCTTT. It yields the protein CASSFGGAEAFF.